Listed here is a single TCR beta chain. V shed 5 bases and J 7 bases; nucleotides not matched to a gene: 13. The CDR3 is made up of 15 amino acids. Germline V CDR1 and CDR2: SEHNR, FQNEAQ (reference sequence). These data are taken from a study of shared clonotypes between healthy human individuals. Study overall: A donor's plate count was three for CD4 naive and three for CD4 memory; CD8 naive had two and CD8 memory one.

The run depth of the assay was deep. Sorted-subset replicate PCR reactions were performed with 150 to 200 ng DNA, corresponding to 25,000 to 35,000 T cell genomes. Sequenced by immunoSEQ multiplex PCR; TCRdb stores in-frame clones only, minus some. The table includes roughly 2.4 million clones, more than 90% detected once. The sequence derives from a man younger than 30 in good health. The chain has TRBV7-9 and TRBJ2-5, with TRBD2 identical over 7 bases. Sequencing was done on a sample of naive CD4+ T cells sorted from blood. The subset denotes: CD45RA+ positively selected. This CDR3 is CASSVRLGGSVTQYF. The DNA for the CDR3 is TGTGCCAGCAGCGTGAGACTAGGCGGGAGTGTGACCCAGTACTTC.